This T cell receptor (beta chain) was captured by sequencing in a study of T cells expressing NK-cell markers. Study details: Sequenced donors, eight in total, included seven who were HCMV-seropositive and one who was seronegative.

Germline V CDR1 and CDR2: MDHEN, SYDVKM. This CDR3 is 14 amino acids long. With the 5' RACE reads reprocessed, TCRdb shows one record per CDR3 protein and no DNA. Its table records a few hundred thousand distinct CDR3 sequences. The chain joins TRBV28 to TRBJ1-2; TCRdb lists TRBD1, though no DNA is available to test this call. The specimen sequenced was blood T cells: a sorted CD56 or NKG2C T cell subset, CD4+ or CD8+ T cells, or bulk PBMC T cells (not recorded which). The clonotype originates from a man aged 18-70 years in good health. CDR3 residues: CASSRKQGMMGYTF.